The 22 T cell receptor beta chains given below trace back to one sample, sequenced in a study of Tregs in tolerant kidney transplant recipients. The protocol was immunoSEQ multiplex PCR, while the TCRdb copy is restricted to in-frame clones and leaves out a portion. The sample totals 30,000 to 40,000 clones. Related graft donors supplied nonmyeloablative bone marrow transplants, and mixed chimerism was transient. The specimen was CD4+ T cells from blood (PBMCs), collected 24 months after the transplant. These receptors were taken from a human patient who received a combined kidney and bone marrow transplant. These T cells may partly come from the graft donor.

Concerning this clone itself: The CDR3 end lies 3 residues beyond the end of the read and is filled in from the germline J gene. The V and J genes are TRBV20-1 and TRBJ2-1, with D tentatively TRBD2 (5 bases). CDR3 length: 15 amino acids. Per germline, CDR1 DFQATT and CDR2 SNEGSKA (reference sequence). The ends were cut back, 1 base at V and 9 bases at J, with 19 bases in the middle. CDR3 bases read: TGCAGTGCTAGAGCCTCCCCGATCGGGGTTGGTGAG. It encodes CSARASPIGVGE. The CDR3 in its entirety is CSARASPIGVGEQFF.

The DNA read from the CDR3 is TGTGCCAGCAGCCCCCGGGGCGGGGGTGCCGGGGAG. Residues: CASSPRGGGAGE. From start to end, the CDR3 is CASSPRGGGAGELFF. This rearrangement joins TRBV11-3 to TRBJ2-2, with 7 positions matching TRBD2. The read halts 3 residues ahead of the CDR3 end, with the missing end drawn from the germline J gene. The V gene's germline CDR1 is SGHNT and CDR2 YENEEA. The length of the CDR3 is 15 residues. V was pared by 5 bases and J by 6 bases, with 9 bases of the junction left unmatched.

Remarks on this clone: The read ends 3 residues early relative to the CDR3; the germline J gene fills the gap. The V gene is TRBV5-1, the J gene TRBJ1-1, with D perhaps TRBD1 (6 bases). Trimming shortened V by 0 bases and J by 6 bases, and 18 bases separated the two germline ends. The CDR3 sequence is 16 residues long. CDR1 SGHRS and CDR2 YFSETQ come from the germline V gene. The CDR3 loop is CASSLGYSGQYAEAFF. The covered CDR3 bases are TGCGCCAGCAGCTTGGGCTATTCTGGACAGTACGCTGAA.

Concerning this clone: The read terminates 3 residues ahead of where the CDR3 ends, so the germline J gene completes it. The chain carries TRBV2 and TRBJ1-5, with D possibly being TRBD1 (6 bases). CDR3 size: 15 residues. V lost 4 bases to trimming and J lost 7 bases, with 17 bases between them. Per the germline V gene, CDR1 is SNHLY and CDR2 is FYNNEI. CDR3 DNA, as far as it was read: TGTGCCAGCAGTGTAGGAGGAGGGGGTACCCAGCCC. It codes for CASSVGGGGTQP. The full CDR3 sequence reads CASSVGGGGTQPQHF.

The CDR3 bases that were read are TGCGCCAGCAGCCCCGGACTAGCGGCTGTCGGGGAG. This codes for CASSPGLAAVGE. The complete CDR3 sequence is CASSPGLAAVGELFF. The chain carries TRBV5-1 and TRBJ2-2; 10 bases line up with TRBD2. The read ends 3 residues before the CDR3 terminus; that terminus is restored from the germline J gene. This CDR3 comprises 15 residues. Germline CDR1 and CDR2: SGHRS and YFSETQ. The junction had 7 bases not matched to a gene; V was cut back by 4 bases and J by 7 bases.

With regard to this clone: The missing CDR3 end, 3 residues past where the read stops, is filled in from the germline J gene. The V and J genes are TRBV18 and TRBJ2-1; 9 bases match TRBD2. V lost 4 bases, J lost 4 bases, and 11 bases stayed unmatched. The germline CDR1 and CDR2 sequences are KGHSH and LQKENI. The CDR3 has 17 residues. The CDR3 DNA, read in part, is TGTGCCAGCTCACAAAGAACTAGCGGGCGACTTTACAATGAG. It yields the protein CASSQRTSGRLYNE. The CDR3 in full is CASSQRTSGRLYNEQFF.

With respect to this clone: The CDR3 is cut off 3 residues early in the read; its end comes from the germline J gene. The chain joins TRBV19 to TRBJ1-1; TRBD1 matches at 10 bases. Germline CDR1 is LNHDA and CDR2 is SQIVND (reference sequence). The CDR3 totals 14 residues. With V trimmed by 5 bases and J by 4 bases, 4 bases remained unmatched. CDR3 sequence: CASSLRDRGTEAFF. The sequenced CDR3 bases are TGTGCCAGTAGTCTCCGGGACAGGGGCACTGAA.

As for this clone: From the germline J gene comes the end of the CDR3, since the read stops 3 residues before it. This chain joins TRBV29-1 and TRBJ2-5, with 7 bases matching TRBD2. The CDR3 is made up of 14 amino acids. The J segment lost 4 bases and the V segment lost 3 bases, leaving 8 bases of the junction unmatched. Per germline, CDR1 SQVTM and CDR2 ANQGSEA. The CDR3 here is CSVDSSGVGETQYF. Incomplete CDR3 DNA: TGCAGCGTTGACTCTAGCGGAGTTGGAGAGACC.

For this clone: The CDR3 end falls 3 residues outside the read, so it is completed with the germline J gene. V gene TRBV20-1 combines with J gene TRBJ2-7; TRBD1 matches at 8 bases. V lost 3 bases to trimming and J lost 2 bases; unmatched junction nucleotides: 3. CDR3 length equals 13 residues. The germline gives CDR1 DFQATT, CDR2 SNEGSKA (reference sequence). This chain's CDR3 is CSARDRATYEQYF. CDR3 bases read: TGCAGTGCTAGGGACAGGGCAACCTACGAG.

About this clone itself: From the germline J gene comes the end of the CDR3, since the read stops 3 residues before it. The chain has TRBV2 and TRBJ1-5; D is ambiguous. The CDR3 totals 13 residues. Germline CDR1 SNHLY, CDR2 FYNNEI. Deletions cut 7 bases from V and 4 bases from J, with 11 bases between. This CDR3 is CASTGEGNQPQHF. The part of the CDR3 DNA that was read is TGTGCCAGCACCGGGGAAGGGAATCAGCCC.

Comments on this clone: With the read ending 3 residues before the CDR3 end, the germline J gene is used to fill in that end. The chain links TRBV28 to TRBJ2-3; 10 bases align to TRBD1. The germline V gene encodes CDR1 MDHEN and CDR2 SYDVKM. V was clipped by 3 bases and J by 6 bases; unmatched bases: 6. CDR3 length equals 15 residues. Incomplete CDR3 DNA: TGTGCCAGCAGTTTTGGGGACAGGGGTCGTGATACG. This gives the protein CASSFGDRGRDT. The complete CDR3 sequence is CASSFGDRGRDTQYF.

This clone registers medium-sized (0.01 to 0.1%) by frequency. The read ends 3 residues shy of where the CDR3 ends; the end is completed using the germline J gene. This chain uses TRBV20-1 with TRBJ1-2, with 8 bases lining up with TRBD1. The V gene end was trimmed by 5 bases and the J gene end by 5 bases; junction bases not matched to a gene: 4. The germline gives CDR1 DFQATT, CDR2 SNEGSKA (reference sequence). The CDR3 loop spans 12 amino acids. CDR3 bases read: TGCAGTGCTCGGACAGGGAAATATGGC. It specifies CSARTGKYG. The complete CDR3 reads CSARTGKYGYTF.

Regarding this clone: The sequenced fragment ends 3 residues before the CDR3 boundary, so the rest is inferred from the germline J gene. The V call is TRBV6-2 or TRBV6-3, the J call TRBJ2-4; perhaps TRBD2 as D (6 bases). The CDR3 contains 15 residues. Germline lookup yields CDR1 MNHEY and CDR2 SVGEGT. V lost 6 bases and J 0 bases, leaving 12 bases between the germline ends. The sequenced CDR3 bases are TGTGCCAGCAGCAACGGGGGTCTAGCCAAAAACATT. It codes for CASSNGGLAKNI. Given in full, the CDR3 is CASSNGGLAKNIQYF.

Details on this clone: With the read ending 3 residues before the CDR3 end, the germline J gene is used to fill in that end. The chain is built from TRBV18 and TRBJ2-7; 8 bases fit TRBD2. Germline V gene lookup returns CDR1 KGHSH and CDR2 LQKENI. Trimming took 0 bases from V and 6 from J; bases not matched to a gene: 7. This CDR3 region has 15 residues. CDR3: CASSPPGLGAGEQYF. CDR3 DNA, as far as it was read: TGTGCCAGCTCACCACCGGGACTAGGGGCCGGCGAG.

As regards this clone: The DNA ends 3 residues before the CDR3 does, and the rest of the CDR3 is filled in from the germline J gene. V gene TRBV18 combines with J gene TRBJ1-3, with D uncertain. V lost 3 bases and J 2 bases, leaving 5 bases between the germline ends. CDR1 is KGHSH and CDR2 is LQKENI in the germline V gene. The CDR3 sequence is 13 residues long. This chain's CDR3 is CASSPAAGNTIYF. The CDR3 DNA, read in part, is TGTGCCAGCTCACCGGCAGCTGGAAACACC.

On this clone: Coverage ceases 3 residues before the CDR3 finishes, and the germline J gene fills in the end. The rearrangement joins TRBV11-2 to TRBJ2-7, with D hard to call. The V and J ends lost 1 base and 0 bases respectively, with 7 bases between them. CDR1 and CDR2 from the germline V gene are SGHAT and FQNNGV. The CDR3 consists of 14 residues. The chain's CDR3 is CASSLGRNSYEQYF. The DNA read from the CDR3 is TGTGCCAGCAGCTTAGGCAGAAACTCCTACGAG.

Concerning this clone itself: From the germline J gene comes the end of the CDR3, since the read stops 3 residues before it. The chain is built from TRBV18 and TRBJ1-5; D possibly corresponds to TRBD1 (6 bases). CDR3 length equals 15 residues. V shed 2 bases and J shed 0 bases, with 8 bases lying between them. Per the germline V gene, CDR1 is KGHSH and CDR2 is LQKENI. Here the CDR3 reads CASSPEDSSNQPQHF. The sequenced part of the CDR3 DNA is TGTGCCAGCTCACCAGAGGACAGTAGCAATCAGCCC.

With regard to this clone: The read halts 3 residues ahead of the CDR3 end, with the missing end drawn from the germline J gene. The V gene is TRBV10-3, the J gene TRBJ2-6; D is perhaps TRBD1 (6 bases). This CDR3 region has 14 residues. V lost 6 bases and J 4 bases, leaving 10 bases between the germline ends. Germline V gives CDR1 ENHRY, CDR2 SYGVKD. CDR3 residues: CAIRSGDGANVLTF. Incomplete CDR3 DNA: TGTGCCATCAGATCAGGGGACGGGGCCAACGTC.

With regard to this clone: From the germline J gene comes the end of the CDR3, since the read stops 3 residues before it. This chain uses TRBV5-6 with TRBJ1-2, with TRBD1 matching 7 bases. The CDR3 spans 14 residues. Per the germline V gene, CDR1 is SGHDT and CDR2 is YYEEEE. J gave up 2 bases and V 4 bases, and 5 bases lay outside the gene matches. CDR3 DNA, as far as it was read: TGTGCCAGCAGCCCGAAGGGGGCGAACTATGGC. Residues: CASSPKGANYG. The whole CDR3 region reads CASSPKGANYGYTF.

Concerning this clone: The read stops 3 residues short of the end of the CDR3; the missing end is completed from the germline J gene. The chain recombines TRBV2 with TRBJ2-7; TRBD2 agrees at 9 bases. The CDR3 covers 13 residues. J gave up 6 bases and V 6 bases, and 6 bases lay outside the gene matches. CDR1 is SNHLY and CDR2 is FYNNEI in the germline V gene. CDR3 DNA, as far as it was read: TGTGCCAGCAGCCTGGGACTAGCAGGCGAG. It yields the protein CASSLGLAGE. The full CDR3 protein reads CASSLGLAGEQYF.

A note on this clone: Sequencing ends 3 residues short of the CDR3 end; the germline J gene provides the rest. This chain joins TRBV7-3 and TRBJ1-1; perhaps TRBD1 as D (6 bases). Trimming removed 5 bases at V and 0 bases at J, with 10 bases between. Germline lookup yields CDR1 SGHTA and CDR2 FQGTGA. This CDR3 has 14 residues. The sequenced part of the CDR3 DNA is TGTGCCAGCAGCCCGGAGGGGGTGAACACTGAA. This translates into CASSPEGVNTE. The whole CDR3 sequence is CASSPEGVNTEAFF.

CDR3 bases read: TGCGCCAGCAGCCTCGATGGACAGGGAAACGTTCGCGGC. It is translated as CASSLDGQGNVRG. From start to end, the CDR3 is CASSLDGQGNVRGYTF. The V and J genes are TRBV5-1 and TRBJ1-2, with 8 bases matching TRBD1. The observed sequence ends 3 residues before the CDR3 terminus, with the missing tail filled in from the germline J gene. CDR1 is SGHRS and CDR2 is YFSETQ in the germline V gene. This CDR3 comprises 16 residues.